This TCR beta chain was obtained from a study of beta chain features in type 1 diabetes. Overall study results and limits: Among patients with Type 1 diabetes, TCRB CDR3s were moderately but significantly shorter in every one of the four CD4+ subsets.

Sampling consisted of one heparinised blood draw per donor, averaging about 116 mL. Markers CD45RO/CCR7/CD25/CD127/CD95/CD27 served to sort CD4+ naive, central memory, regulatory and stem cell-like memory cells. The CDR3 is 14 residues long. V lost 5 bases and J lost 4; bases outside the gene matches: 3. From germline, CDR1 is LGHNT and CDR2 FRNRAP. Since all of the isolated RNA was reverse transcribed, expressed TCRB transcripts were what got sequenced. Method: immunoSEQ multiplex PCR; TCRdb's copy keeps in-frame clones and lacks some. Here the sample spans under 250,000 clones, 11% to 15% being singletons. A word on this clone: Antigen unknown.

Sequencing was done on a sample of naive CD4+ T cells from blood. This chain connects TRBV12-5 to TRBJ2-2; 8 bases line up with TRBD2. The receptor was derived from a young man with type 1 diabetes. The CDR3: CASGLSGSTGELFF. The DNA for the CDR3 is TGTGCTAGTGGTCTAAGCGGGAGCACCGGGGAGCTGTTTTTT.